Included here is one T cell receptor (beta chain) sequence, with context. In its sample, this clonotype was seen a few times. Its antigen remains undetermined. The sample holds no much larger clone one base away, and base qualities are not on file. The meaning of the sample's treatment or condition label: in vitro stimulation with specific CMV peptide epitopes to enrich CMV-specific T cells. Inclusive of the bounding cysteine and phenylalanine, the CDR3 is 16 residues long. The CDR3 DNA has 48 bases and is translated from base 1. Germline trimming amounts to 3 bases on V and 5 bases on J, with 9 as the count of junction bases outside the gene matches. Per the germline V gene, MGHDK is the CDR1 and SYGVNS is the CDR2. This entry comes from a study of T cell repertoires in cytomegalovirus infection (dated by TCRdb to between 2017 and 2020). Study-wide context: Alongside well-studied HLA-B-restricted epitopes, the peptide stimulations were aimed at recently identified HLA-C-restricted CMV epitopes, whose presentation resists viral immunomodulation. Donor HLA type was relevant to the analysis, as public TCR beta signatures indicated carriage of CMV infection together with the matching HLA type. Overall results and qualifications from the work: The ex vivo response was dominated by HLA-C-restricted CMV-specific TCR beta clonotypes, which also provided the single most frequent clonotype in two of eight donors. Cumulative frequency of public TCR beta family members discriminated carriers of CMV infection plus the relevant HLA type in this cohort and an independent approximately 370-donor cohort.

TCRdb records Illumina HiSeq 1500 as the sequencer. Using fastp trimming at Q25 and MiXCR clonotype assembly, TCRdb reanalyzed the public sequencing data and kept in-frame beta chains. A single entry per CDR3 protein holds the most common genes and DNA from its merged rows. The sample table lists around 770,000 distinct CDR3 sequences, approximately 32% of them with a count of one. The ten largest make up roughly 13% of the sample. Sequenced material: cultured CD8+ T cells from PBMCs, taken from culture after CMV antigen stimulation. The rearrangement combines TRBV25-1 with TRBJ2-3, with 9 central nucleotides matching TRBD2. The clonotype originates from a human donor in good health (CMV status not recorded). Some clones in this sample may be carry-over from other donors' samples. In nucleotide form, the sequence is TGTGCCAGCAGTGACCTGGCGGGGGGGAACCAAGATACGCAGTATTTT. This encodes CASSDLAGGNQDTQYF. The reference TRBV25-1 and TRBJ2-3 proteins fill in what lies around the CDR3, so the full variable domain reads EADIYQTPRYLVIGTGKKITLECSQTMGHDKMYWYQQDPGMELHLIHYSYGVNSTEKGDLSSESTVSRIRTEHFPLTLESARPSHTSQYLCASSDLAGGNQDTQYFGPGTRLTVL.